This T cell receptor beta chain was retrieved from a study of shared clonotypes between healthy human individuals. Study results and caveats: As a rule, naive subsets had a larger estimated richness than memory subsets. Owing to a small donor count, the genetic and exposure-history diversity represented was limited. Clonotype sharing levels among donors were expected to vary with sequencing depth.

It was CD45RO-negative cells, positively selected for CCR7, that made up naive CD8 cells, with terminally differentiated effector memory CD45RA+ cells excluded. CDR1 and CDR2 (germline): SSHAT, FNYEAQ (reference sequence). This CDR3 spans 14 amino acids. In the case of this clone: No antigen is known for it. Germline and junction disagree at one end, which may indicate a read error.

The genomic DNA of each subset was split evenly across several immunoSEQ plates. The data were produced by immunoSEQ multiplex PCR, yet TCRdb's version contains in-frame clones alone and is incomplete. The sample yields about 2 million clones, 85% to 95% seen once. This sequence was found in a man in his late teens or twenties in good health. Sequenced material: naive CD8+ T cells sorted from blood. This chain connects TRBV7-7 to TRBJ1-1; 9 nucleotides match TRBD1. The CDR3 here is CASSLGVTGGEVFF. CDR3 nucleotide sequence: TGTGCTAGCAGCTTAGGGGTCACAGGGGGCGAGGTTTTCTTT.